These 13 T cell receptor beta chains originate from one sample sequenced in a study of cytomegalovirus exposure and HLA in healthy donors. It was with 60 Vbeta and 13 Jbeta primers that the PCR ran. The protocol was immunoSEQ multiplex PCR, while the TCRdb copy is restricted to in-frame clones and leaves out a portion. This table has roughly 230,000 clones, 85% to 95% appearing once. Sequencing was performed on PBMCs. The receptors here all came from a girl aged 2 to 10 in good health and CMV-seronegative.

In the case of this clone: This same CDR3 is encoded by further DNA sequences in the sample. The rearrangement links TRBV2 to TRBJ2-7; unclear D gene. CDR1 and CDR2 (germline): SNHLY, FYNNEI. The ends were cut back, 1 base at V and 0 bases at J, with 13 bases in the middle. This CDR3 has 16 residues. The CDR3 DNA follows: TGTGCCAGCAGTGAAGAGAGGCCGCCAATCTCCTACGAGCAGTACTTC. This sequence encodes CASSEERPPISYEQYF.

The chain has TRBV9 and TRBJ2-7; D remains ambiguous. Germline V CDR1 and CDR2: SGDLS, YYNGEE. V was pared by 0 bases and J by 6 bases, with 13 bases between. The CDR3 has 14 residues. CDR3 loop: CASSVGVYPLEQYF. CDR3 sequence (DNA): TGTGCCAGCAGCGTAGGAGTATACCCTCTCGAGCAGTACTTC.

This clone came up once. The chain employs TRBV6-4 and TRBJ1-4; 9 bases map to TRBD1. The CDR3 is 13 amino acids. V lost 9 bases, J lost 1 base, and 0 bases stayed unmatched. Germline V gene data show CDR1 as MRHNA and CDR2 as SNTAGT. The DNA of the CDR3 is TGTGCCAGGGGACAGGGAACTAATGAAAAACTGTTTTTT. Translation gives CARGQGTNEKLFF.

The sample holds a few counts of this clone. The rearrangement joins TRBV6-1 to TRBJ1-5; D may be TRBD1 (5 bases). Germline V lookup: CDR1 MNHNS, CDR2 SASEGT. V was pared by 1 base and J by 4 bases, with 11 bases between. There are 15 residues in the CDR3. The CDR3 bases are TGTGCCAGCAGTGAAGACAGGTGGCGAAATCAGCCCCAGCATTTT. It specifies CASSEDRWRNQPQHF.

In the case of this clone: One end of the junction varies from germline; a read error may be responsible. This chain connects TRBV2 to TRBJ2-7; 10 nucleotides line up with TRBD1. The V gene's germline CDR1 is SNHLY and CDR2 FYNNEI. The CDR3 runs 13 residues. Written as DNA, the CDR3 is TGTGCCAGCAGGACAGGGGGCAACCCGGGGGAGAACTTC. Amino acids: CASRTGGNPGENF.

J is TRBJ1-1 and V is TRBV7-8; a weak D match, TRBD1 (5 bases). Germline V gives CDR1 SGHVS, CDR2 FQNEAQ. The V gene lost 3 bases and the J gene lost 5 bases, with 10 bases spanning the gap. The CDR3 loop spans 13 amino acids. The CDR3 DNA is TGTGCCAGCAGCTTTGGCAGGGATACTGAAGCTTTCTTT. This gives the protein CASSFGRDTEAFF.

The V gene is TRBV30, the J gene TRBJ1-1; tentative D call: TRBD1 (6 bases). V lost 3 bases and J 0 bases, leaving 8 bases between the germline ends. Per germline, CDR1 GTSNPN and CDR2 SVGIG (reference sequence). This CDR3 comprises 13 residues. The DNA for the CDR3 is TGTGCCTGGAGGGACAGATTGAACACTGAAGCTTTCTTT. Translation gives CAWRDRLNTEAFF.

The gene calls are TRBV5-4 and TRBJ1-2; 11 positions match TRBD1. V lost 3 bases, J lost 5 bases, and 3 bases stayed unmatched. This CDR3 spans 14 amino acids. Germline lookup yields CDR1 SGHNT and CDR2 YYREEE (reference sequence). CDR3: CASSWDRGGYGYTF. Written as DNA, the CDR3 is TGTGCCAGCAGCTGGGACAGGGGGGGATATGGCTACACCTTC.

This chain links TRBV6-5 with TRBJ2-7; 7 bases are shared with TRBD1. V was clipped by 0 bases and J by 0 bases; unmatched bases: 2. Germline CDR1 is MNHEY and CDR2 is SVGAGI. CDR3 size: 15 residues. The CDR3 DNA is TGTGCCAGCAGTTACTCGGCAGGGGGCTCCTACGAGCAGTACTTC. As protein: CASSYSAGGSYEQYF.

Remarks on this clone: The junction departs from germline at one end; a sequencing error may be responsible. V gene TRBV5-1 combines with J gene TRBJ2-5, with TRBD2 matching over 7 bases. Germline V gene lookup returns CDR1 SGHRS and CDR2 YFSETQ. The CDR3 loop spans 14 amino acids. CDR3 loop: CASSLVGGGEAQYF. The CDR3 DNA reads TGCGCCAGCAGCTTGGTTGGGGGGGGAGAGGCCCAGTACTTC.

V gene TRBV5-6 combines with J gene TRBJ1-4, with D uncertain. Deletions cut 4 bases from V and 0 bases from J, with 10 bases between. The CDR3 runs to 15 residues. Germline values: CDR1 SGHDT, CDR2 YYEEEE. This chain's CDR3 is CASSGEFSTNEKLFF. CDR3 in DNA: TGTGCCAGCAGCGGAGAGTTTTCAACTAATGAAAAACTGTTTTTT.

Note on this clone: At one of its ends the junction is not consistent with the germline gene, which may arise from a read error. The genes are TRBV10-3 and TRBJ1-5; TRBD1 matches 7 bases. The CDR3 is made up of 14 amino acids. Germline values: CDR1 ENHRY, CDR2 SYGVKD. Written as DNA, the CDR3 is TGTGCCGTCAGTGCCGACAGGGTGGTTCAGCCCCAGCATTTT. It codes for CAVSADRVVQPQHF.

The chain carries TRBV7-3 and TRBJ2-5, with 7 bases that match TRBD1. The CDR3 is 16 amino acids. Germline trimming cut 0 bases from V and 5 bases from J; bases unmatched to any gene: 9. Germline V lookup: CDR1 SGHTA, CDR2 FQGTGA. In DNA form, the CDR3 reads TGTGCCAGCAGCTTAACGGGACAGAGGGGGATGGAGACCCAGTACTTC. The encoded protein is CASSLTGQRGMETQYF.